This TCR beta chain was sequenced in a study of blood T cell repertoires in COVID-19. Study summary: The samples span acute and convalescent COVID-19 from the United States, Italy and Spain. PBMCs, B-cell-depleted T cells, or T cells provided the cDNA or gDNA that made up the material.

Germline V gene sequence: CDR1 LGHDT, CDR2 YNNKEL (reference sequence). This CDR3 contains 16 residues. V lost 1 base and J lost 5, with 14 bases in between. The authors' processing: Reference gene primer amplification in the assay estimated nucleated cell counts. This table comes from immunoSEQ multiplex PCR, and its TCRdb copy is limited to in-frame clones, with some not included. Clone size and the V and J calls come from that table; the DNA yielded D and trimming. The sample has roughly 360,000 clones, 81% seen once. The sequence was collected from a human donor with acute or convalescent COVID-19. The donor label of this sample is uncertain. Sequencing input: peripheral blood. This chain links TRBV3-1 (or the pseudogene TRBV3-2) with TRBJ2-2, with TRBD2 as a possible D gene (6 bases). The CDR3 nucleotides are TGTGCCAGCAGCCAAGGTTGGGGCCGGGGGACCGGGGAGCTGTTTTTT. Its protein product is CASSQGWGRGTGELFF.